These 2 T cell receptor beta chains came from one sample sequenced in a study of glioma-infiltrating T cells. Using RNA template, CDR3s of TCR alpha and beta were amplified with iRepertoire arm-PCR. TCRdb fed the multiplex PCR reads into MiXCR, producing one record per CDR3 protein. The sample contains about 180,000 distinct CDR3 sequences, about 47% of which appear only once. The sequenced material came from glioma tissue, nonneoplastic brain tissue, or PBMCs (not recorded which). The source is a human donor with low-grade glioma or glioblastoma, undergoing nonglioma brain surgery, or in good health (not recorded which).

V and J are TRBV19 and TRBJ2-3; 7 nucleotides align to TRBD1. The CDR3 is 16 amino acids. Trimming took 6 bases from V and 2 from J; bases not matched to a gene: 11. The germline V gene encodes CDR1 LNHDA and CDR2 SQIVND (reference sequence). As DNA, the CDR3 is TGTGCCAGTAGCTCTGACCGACAGGGTCTCACAGATACGCAGTATTTT. This codes for CASSSDRQGLTDTQYF.

This clonotype was detected ten times or more. The chain uses TRBV28 and TRBJ1-5; TRBD1 might be the D (5 bases). V lost 2 bases to trimming and J lost 5 bases, with 19 bases between them. Germline-derived CDR1 and CDR2 are MDHEN and SYDVKM. This CDR3 has 17 amino acids. In DNA form, the CDR3 reads TGTGCCAGCAGTTTAGTCGCCGGGGGGGTCCAGCATCAGCCCCAGCATTTT. Its protein is CASSLVAGGVQHQPQHF. The full variable domain, completed using reference TRBV28 and TRBJ1-5, is DVKVTQSSRYLVKRTGEKVFLECVQDMDHENMFWYRQDPGLGLRLIYFSYDVKMKEKGDIPEGYSVSREKKERFSLILESASTNQTSMYLCASSLVAGGVQHQPQHFGDGTRLSIL.